This T cell receptor beta chain emerged from a study of blood T cells in healthy people across ages (dated by TCRdb to 2015 to 2017). For the wider study: Template switching captured roughly one uniquely barcoded TCR beta cDNA molecule per two T cells in model experiments. Age-related changes in TCR beta repertoire diversity were measured in the study by deep sequencing normalized with unique cDNA molecular identifiers. Four age groups were formed from the donors: young (average roughly 15 years), middle-aged (approximately 40), aged (around 68) and long-lived (around 82). Donors of different ages were randomly distributed across sequencing lanes to avoid experimental bias. For two donors (one aged 18 to 29 and one aged 80 or older), the study analyzed two additional independent replicas of 1 million unique cDNA reads from the same blood draw. Overall study results and their limits: Compared with the aged group, the long-lived group had more naive CD4+ T cells, fewer expanded clones and increased TCR diversity, a pattern suggesting age selection. Estimates of total diversity based on one million sequenced T cells were considered lower bounds and underestimates. The percentage of naive T cells measured by flow cytometry correlated strongly with observed TCR beta diversity. Because the CMV infection status of the donors was unknown, age-related changes in expanded clonotypes may potentially have been confounded. Observed TCR beta diversity per million T cells fell roughly linearly with age, and a significant reduction was already apparent by age roughly 40. Bulk unsorted PBMC profiling prevented conclusive comparison of naive and antigen-experienced compartments.

V is trimmed back by 9 bases and J by 2 bases, and the junction contains 10 bases that no gene match accounts for. The CDR3 covers 16 residues, taking in both the cysteine and the phenylalanine. The retained sequence is limited to the CDR3, 48 bases, with the frame set at the first base. CDR1 is given as SGHTA and CDR2 as FQGNSA, both from the germline V gene. The library was obtained by 5' RACE. TCRdb names Illumina HiSeq 2500 as the instrument used. A second PCR of roughly 7 to 11 cycles was performed with a sample-barcoded 5' primer and a J-beta primer mix. Each TCR beta cDNA molecule received a unique molecular identifier from a template-switch 5' adaptor carrying 12 random nucleotides. Each sample yielded at least 2.5 million CDR3-containing paired-end reads. First-strand cDNA was synthesized from all RNA with the Mint cDNA synthesis kit, primed by a TRBC-specific oligonucleotide. Following uracil-DNA glycosylase treatment, a first 18-cycle PCR with universal primers M1SS and BC2_uni_R was performed on all cDNA. In the authors' own workflow: For normalization, 1 million high-quality reads, each with a distinct molecular identifier, were randomly selected from each sample. Instead of being binned into consensus sequences, reads with shared molecular identifiers were discarded. MiTCR, set to a Q25 quality threshold and the strictest error-elimination algorithm, was used for CDR3 identification, clonotype clustering and error correction. A nonparametric unseen species model with Euler transformation was used to estimate a lower bound on total TCR beta diversity. TCRdb reworked the public reads: Q25 trimming with fastp, MiXCR clone assembly, productive beta chains retained. Rows with a matching CDR3 protein are joined into one entry that keeps the most common DNA and genes. TCRdb, not the authors, supplied the V and J calls. Counted in this sample were some 1.4 million distinct CDR3 sequences; 42% of them appeared once. The ten most abundant clones make up roughly 7.9% of the sample.

The donors were a few dozen Caucasian individuals from Russia, aged roughly 6 to 100 years, who were systemically healthy. Each donor gave ten milliliters of peripheral blood, drawn into EDTA-treated Vacutainer tubes. Ficoll-Paque density-gradient centrifugation was used to isolate PBMCs, with at least 7 million obtained per sample. Trizol reagent was used to extract total RNA from the PBMCs, yielding at least 5 micrograms per sample. Naive CD45RAhigh/CD27high T cell percentages were measured by flow cytometry on a PBMC aliquot from every donor. About this clonotype itself: Its antigen target is currently unknown. This may stem from a read error, because a much larger clone lies one nucleotide away.

The origin of this receptor is a woman younger than 35 in good health. Sequences were obtained from blood. In this chain, TRBV7-2 is recombined with TRBJ2-3; 11 central nucleotides agree with TRBD2. The CDR3 region has the sequence CARSLGTSGHTDTQYF. The DNA sequence reads TGTGCCAGAAGCCTAGGGACTAGCGGACACACAGATACGCAGTATTTT.